These 18 T cell receptor beta chains share one sample of origin, sequenced in a study of siplizumab effects on memory and regulatory T cells. Libraries were prepared by immunoSEQ multiplex PCR; TCRdb keeps only in-frame clonotypes and omits some of them. The repertoire holds tens of thousands of clones, with roughly 97% as singletons. Sequenced sample: naive CD4+ T cells sorted from blood. The receptors here all came from a human donor in good health.

J is TRBJ1-2 and V is TRBV5-5; TRBD1 matches at 9 bases. Germline V gene sequence: CDR1 SGHKS, CDR2 YYEKEE (reference sequence). CDR3 length: 16 residues. J was trimmed by 4 bases and V by 2 bases; bases with no gene match: 9. CDR3 sequence reads: CASSFPGTGYPYGYTF. The CDR3 coding sequence is TGTGCCAGCAGCTTTCCCGGGACAGGGTATCCCTATGGCTACACCTTC.

This clone occurred a few times. This chain joins TRBV18 and TRBJ1-1; tentatively, D is TRBD1 (5 bases). The length of the CDR3 is 15 residues. Germline CDR1 KGHSH, CDR2 LQKENI. Trimming removed 3 bases at V and 7 bases at J, with 18 bases between. CDR3 sequence: CASSPVIRDTLEAFF. The CDR3 DNA reads as TGTGCCAGCTCACCGGTAATCAGGGATACCCTTGAAGCTTTCTTT. The whole variable domain, filled in from reference TRBV18 and TRBJ1-1, reads NAGVMQNPRHLVRRRGQEARLRCSPMKGHSHVYWYRQLPEEGLKFMVYLQKENIIDESGMPKERFSAEFPKEGPSILRIQQVVRGDSAAYFCASSPVIRDTLEAFFGQGTRLTVV.

The chain employs TRBV18 and TRBJ2-3, with D possibly being TRBD1 (5 bases). Trimming pared 6 bases from V and 2 bases from J, leaving 12 bases between. This CDR3 has 14 residues. Germline V gives CDR1 KGHSH, CDR2 LQKENI. The CDR3 here is CASSGQGYTDTQYF. In DNA, the CDR3 is TGTGCCAGCTCCGGTCAGGGTTACACAGATACGCAGTATTTT. Using reference TRBV18 and TRBJ2-3 for the parts outside the CDR3, the full variable domain is NAGVMQNPRHLVRRRGQEARLRCSPMKGHSHVYWYRQLPEEGLKFMVYLQKENIIDESGMPKERFSAEFPKEGPSILRIQQVVRGDSAAYFCASSGQGYTDTQYFGPGTRLTVL.

The chain couples TRBV5-1 to TRBJ1-2; TRBD1 might be the D (6 bases). The CDR3 runs 14 residues. The V gene's germline CDR1 is SGHRS and CDR2 YFSETQ. V lost 3 bases and J lost 6, with 15 bases in between. The CDR3 nucleotides read TGCGCCAGCAGCTCGGACAGCGGACTAAATGGCTACACCTTC. Translation: CASSSDSGLNGYTF.

The chain combines TRBV7-3 with TRBJ2-2, with D perhaps assigned TRBD1 or TRBD2 (5 bases each). The CDR3 extends over 12 amino acids. Between the trimmed V and J ends, which lost 3 bases and 6 bases, there was a span of 5 bases. Germline assignment: CDR1 SGHTA and CDR2 FQGTGA. The CDR3 bases are TGTGCCAGCAGCTTGGGGGCCGGGGAGCTGTTTTTT. Translating it yields CASSLGAGELFF. The full variable domain, its missing parts supplied by reference TRBV7-3 and TRBJ2-2, is GAGVSQTPSNKVTEKGKYVELRCDPISGHTALYWYRQSLGQGPEFLIYFQGTGAADDSGLPNDRFFAVRPEGSVSTLKIQRTERGDSAVYLCASSLGAGELFFGEGSRLTVL.

This clone was observed once. This chain uses TRBV6-5 with TRBJ2-3; perhaps D is TRBD1 or TRBD2 (5 bases each). There are 15 residues in the CDR3. CDR1 and CDR2 (germline): MNHEY, SVGAGI. The V end was cut by 6 bases, the J end by 2 bases, with 15 bases between. The CDR3 is CASRLGAVSTDTQYF. Here the CDR3 DNA reads TGTGCCAGCAGACTCGGGGCGGTATCCACAGATACGCAGTATTTT.

The chain joins TRBV11-2 to TRBJ2-7, with D unclear. The CDR3 runs 11 residues. Looked up from germline, CDR1 is SGHAT and CDR2 is FQNNGV. V gave up 1 base and J gave up 7 bases, with 5 bases separating them. The CDR3 DNA reads as TGTGCCAGCAGCTTAGCTGGAGAGCAGTACTTC. The encoded protein is CASSLAGEQYF.

In its sample, this clone was seen once. The chain combines TRBV9 with TRBJ2-5; D is possibly TRBD1 (6 bases). Germline lookup yields CDR1 SGDLS and CDR2 YYNGEE. The CDR3 extends over 14 amino acids. V lost 2 bases to trimming and J lost 0 bases, with 8 bases between them. The CDR3 protein is CASSVRTDQETQYF. In nucleotides, the CDR3 is TGTGCCAGCAGCGTGAGGACAGACCAAGAGACCCAGTACTTC.

The chain has TRBV4-3 and TRBJ2-3, with a weak D call TRBD2 (5 bases). Trimming took 0 bases from V and 0 from J, leaving 16 bases between them. Germline loops: CDR1 LGHNA, CDR2 YSLEER. The CDR3 is 18 amino acids. DNA for the CDR3: TGCGCCAGCAGCCAAGAGACGTTCCGGGGAACTAGCACAGATACGCAGTATTTT. It yields the protein CASSQETFRGTSTDTQYF.

The J gene is TRBJ1-1, the V gene TRBV4-1; tentative D call: TRBD1 (5 bases). The V gene lost 4 bases and the J gene lost 5 bases, with 14 bases spanning the gap. From germline, CDR1 is MGHRA and CDR2 YSYEKL. There are 14 residues in the CDR3. CDR3 DNA sequence: TGCGCCAGCAGCCCTCGGGGGGTAGGAACTGAAGCTTTCTTT. This encodes CASSPRGVGTEAFF.

The CDR3 sequence: CASSPTGTGDHEQYF. The CDR3 nucleotides read TGCGCCAGCAGCCCTACAGGGACAGGGGACCACGAGCAGTACTTC. The chain couples TRBV5-1 to TRBJ2-7; 10 nucleotides match TRBD1. The germline V gene has CDR1 SGHRS and CDR2 YFSETQ. V gave up 4 bases and J gave up 5 bases; unmatched junction bases: 9. This CDR3 region has 15 residues.

This sequence joins TRBV28 and TRBJ1-2; D is unresolved. Between the trimmed V and J ends, which lost 7 bases and 5 bases, there was a span of 17 bases. The germline V gene encodes CDR1 MDHEN and CDR2 SYDVKM. The CDR3 has 14 amino acids. The CDR3: CASKGPSSNYGYTF. The CDR3 region has the DNA TGTGCCAGCAAGGGCCCTTCCTCCAATTATGGCTACACCTTC.

The genes are TRBV7-6 and TRBJ2-5; D possibly corresponds to TRBD1 (5 bases). CDR1 and CDR2 from the germline V gene are SGHVS and FNYEAQ. V gave up 1 base and J gave up 5 bases, with 14 bases separating them. This CDR3 comprises 15 residues. CDR3 sequence: CASSLGATGPETQYF. In DNA form, the CDR3 reads TGTGCCAGCAGCTTAGGGGCCACAGGACCCGAGACCCAGTACTTC.

The CDR3 nucleotides are TGTGCCAGCAGCGCCCCGGGACGGAGGATTAACTATGGCTACACCTTC. As protein: CASSAPGRRINYGYTF. The chain uses TRBV9 and TRBJ1-2; weak D call: TRBD1 (5 bases). The CDR3 consists of 16 residues. Looked up from germline, CDR1 is SGDLS and CDR2 is YYNGEE. The V and J ends lost 3 bases and 1 base respectively, with 16 bases between them.

V gene TRBV10-3 combines with J gene TRBJ2-5; weak D call: TRBD1 (6 bases). Near its end, the DNA agrees better with TRBJ2-7, so the J call may be wrong. The germline V gene encodes CDR1 ENHRY and CDR2 SYGVKD. This CDR3 is built from 13 residues. DNA of the CDR3: TGTGCCATCAGTGGTGGGGACACCTACGAGCAGTACTTC. The encoded protein is CAISGGDTYEQYF.

This clone has just a few counts. V usage is TRBV6-1 and J usage is TRBJ1-2, with 9 bases aligning to TRBD1. CDR1 and CDR2 (germline): MNHNS, SASEGT. This CDR3 has 15 residues. Trimming at V came to 5 bases and at J to 8 bases, leaving 12 bases not matched to a gene. The CDR3 DNA sequence: TGTGCCAGCAGTTCAGACCGAACAGGGGGCGAGGGCTACACCTTC. Amino acid sequence: CASSSDRTGGEGYTF.

The chain is built from TRBV4-3 and TRBJ2-3, with 10 bases that match TRBD2. Germline CDR1 reads LGHNA; CDR2 reads YSLEER. The ends lost 3 bases at V and 3 bases at J; junction bases unmatched: 3. The CDR3 totals 15 residues. CDR3 DNA sequence: TGCGCCAGCAGCCACACTAGCGGGGCGACAGATACGCAGTATTTT. Its protein is CASSHTSGATDTQYF.

This chain uses TRBV2 with TRBJ1-5; 8 bases align to TRBD1. The germline V gene encodes CDR1 SNHLY and CDR2 FYNNEI. V lost 7 bases to trimming and J lost 6 bases; unmatched junction nucleotides: 5. The CDR3 is 13 residues long. CDR3 bases: TGTGCCAGCACAGGGGGCGGAGCTCAGCCCCAGCATTTT. Protein: CASTGGGAQPQHF.